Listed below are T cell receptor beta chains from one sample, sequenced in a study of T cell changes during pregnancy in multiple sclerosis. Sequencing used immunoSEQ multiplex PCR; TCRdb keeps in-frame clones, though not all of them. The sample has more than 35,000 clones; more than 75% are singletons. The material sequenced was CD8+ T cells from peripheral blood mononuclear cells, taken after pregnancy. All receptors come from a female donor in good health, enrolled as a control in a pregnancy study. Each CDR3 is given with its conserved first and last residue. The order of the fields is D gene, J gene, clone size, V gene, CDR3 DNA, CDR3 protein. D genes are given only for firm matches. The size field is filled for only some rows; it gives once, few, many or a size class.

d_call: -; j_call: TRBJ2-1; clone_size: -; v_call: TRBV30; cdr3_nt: TGTGCCTGGAGTGGGGGGACTGAGCACTACAATGAGCAGTTCTTC; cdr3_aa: CAWSGGTEHYNEQFF
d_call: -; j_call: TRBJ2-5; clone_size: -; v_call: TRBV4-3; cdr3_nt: TGCGCCAGCAGCCTCTACCCCCTGAGTTCTGGGGGGGAGACCCAGTACTTC; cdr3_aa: CASSLYPLSSGGETQYF
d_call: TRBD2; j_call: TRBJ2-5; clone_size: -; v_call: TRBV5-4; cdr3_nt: TGTGCCAGCAGCCAATTAGCGGGGGGACTTCGGGAGACCCAGTACTTC; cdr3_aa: CASSQLAGGLRETQYF
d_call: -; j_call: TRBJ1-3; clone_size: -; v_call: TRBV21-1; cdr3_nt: TGTGCCACTACCCGGGGGGGGAACACCATATATTTT; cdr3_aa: CATTRGGNTIYF
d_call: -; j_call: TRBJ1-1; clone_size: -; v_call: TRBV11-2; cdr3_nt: TGTGCCAGCAGCTTAGCGTCAGACACTCGTACTTTCTTT; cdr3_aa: CASSLASDTRTFF
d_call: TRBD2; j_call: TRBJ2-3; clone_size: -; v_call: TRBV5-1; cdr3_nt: TGCGCCAGCAGCCCCCCGACTAGCGGGGGGCACACAGATACGCAGTATTTT; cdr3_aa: CASSPPTSGGHTDTQYF
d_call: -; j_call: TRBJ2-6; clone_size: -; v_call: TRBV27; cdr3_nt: TGTGCCAGCAGTTTCTCGGGGGCCAACGTCCTGACTTTC; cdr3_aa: CASSFSGANVLTF
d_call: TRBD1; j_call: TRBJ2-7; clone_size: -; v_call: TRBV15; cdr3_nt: TGTGCCACCAGCACTCCGGGACAGGGGGACTCCTACGAGCAGTACTTC; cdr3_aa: CATSTPGQGDSYEQYF
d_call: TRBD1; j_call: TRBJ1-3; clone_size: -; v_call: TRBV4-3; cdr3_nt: TGCGCCAGCAGCCAAGGGACAGGGACTGGAAACACCATATATTTT; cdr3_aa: CASSQGTGTGNTIYF
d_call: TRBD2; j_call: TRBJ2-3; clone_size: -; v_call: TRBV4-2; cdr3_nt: TGTGCCAGCAGCCCCCGGGAAGCGGGGGGGCCCTGGGCAGATACGCAGTATTTT; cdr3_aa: CASSPREAGGPWADTQYF
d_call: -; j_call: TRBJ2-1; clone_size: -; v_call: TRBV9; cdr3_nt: TGTGCCAGCAGCGTTACAGGGTATAGCTCCTACAATGAGCAGTTCTTC; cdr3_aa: CASSVTGYSSYNEQFF
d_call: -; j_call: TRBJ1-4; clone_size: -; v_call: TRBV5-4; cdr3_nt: TGTGCCAGCAGCTTGGGGACAGTCGATGAAAAACTGTTTTTT; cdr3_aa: CASSLGTVDEKLFF
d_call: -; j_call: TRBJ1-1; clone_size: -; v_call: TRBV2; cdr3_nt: TGTGCCAGCAGTAACAGGGTAGAAGCTTTCTTT; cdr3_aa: CASSNRVEAFF
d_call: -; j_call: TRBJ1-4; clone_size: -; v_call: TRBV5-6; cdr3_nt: TGTGCCAGCAGCTTGGTAGTCCGCGACAGTGTTAATGAAAAACTGTTTTTT; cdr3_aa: CASSLVVRDSVNEKLFF
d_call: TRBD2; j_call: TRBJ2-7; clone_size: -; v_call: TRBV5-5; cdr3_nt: TGTGCCAGCAGCCGGGATGGGACTAGCAGATTCTACGAGCAGTACTTC; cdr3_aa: CASSRDGTSRFYEQYF
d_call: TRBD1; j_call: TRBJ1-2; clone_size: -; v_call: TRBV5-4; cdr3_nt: TGTGCCAGCAGCTTGGGGGGGGACAGGGGCTTCCAAGATGGCTACACCTTC; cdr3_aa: CASSLGGDRGFQDGYTF
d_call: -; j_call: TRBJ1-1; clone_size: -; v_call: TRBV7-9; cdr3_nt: TGTGCCAGCAGCTTAGTAACGAGTTCGAACACTGAAGCTTTCTTT; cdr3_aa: CASSLVTSSNTEAFF
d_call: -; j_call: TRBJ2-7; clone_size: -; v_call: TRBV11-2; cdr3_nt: TGTGCCAGCAGCATCCTCCTGGTAGACTACGAGCAGTACTTC; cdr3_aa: CASSILLVDYEQYF
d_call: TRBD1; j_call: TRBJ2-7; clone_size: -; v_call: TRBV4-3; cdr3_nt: TGCGCCAGCAGCCAAGATTGGGGGACAGAGCGCTCCTACGAGCAGTACTTC; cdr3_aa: CASSQDWGTERSYEQYF
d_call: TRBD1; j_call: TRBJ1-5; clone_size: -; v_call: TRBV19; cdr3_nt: TGTGCCAGTAGTACGGACAGGAACAATCAGCCCCAGCATTTT; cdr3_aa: CASSTDRNNQPQHF
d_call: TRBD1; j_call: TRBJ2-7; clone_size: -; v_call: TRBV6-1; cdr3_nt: TGTGCCAGCAGTGAAGTTGGGACAGGCCACTACGAGCAGTACTTC; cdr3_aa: CASSEVGTGHYEQYF
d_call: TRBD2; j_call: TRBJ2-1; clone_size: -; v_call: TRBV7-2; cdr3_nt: TGTGCCAGCAGCCCGAGCGGGGGGGACTACAATGAGCAGTTCTTC; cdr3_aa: CASSPSGGDYNEQFF
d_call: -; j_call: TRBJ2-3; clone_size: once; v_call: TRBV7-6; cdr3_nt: TGTGCCAGCAGCTTAGCAGAAATTTCTGCAGGAGATACGCAGTATTTT; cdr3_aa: CASSLAEISAGDTQYF
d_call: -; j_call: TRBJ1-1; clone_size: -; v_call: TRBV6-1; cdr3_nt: TGTGCCAGCACTCCCATGCCCGGGGAAGCTTTCTTT; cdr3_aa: CASTPMPGEAFF
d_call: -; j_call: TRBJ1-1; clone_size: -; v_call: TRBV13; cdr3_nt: TGTGCCAGCAGCTCCTCGGACAGCAAAGCTTTCTTT; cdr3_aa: CASSSSDSKAFF
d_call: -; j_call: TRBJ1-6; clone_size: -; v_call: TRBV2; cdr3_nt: TGTGCCAGCAGGCTGGTCAGCTATAATTCACCCCTCCACTTT; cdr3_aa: CASRLVSYNSPLHF
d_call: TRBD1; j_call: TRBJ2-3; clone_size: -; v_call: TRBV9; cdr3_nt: TGTGCCAGCAGCCTTAAGGACAGGGGTTTGGCGGATACGCAGTATTTT; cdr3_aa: CASSLKDRGLADTQYF
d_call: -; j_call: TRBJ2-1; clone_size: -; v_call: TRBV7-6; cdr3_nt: TGTGCCAGCAGCTTAGCCTTTTTCACGGTGCGGCCGGTAGACAATGAGCAGTTCTTC; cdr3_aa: CASSLAFFTVRPVDNEQFF
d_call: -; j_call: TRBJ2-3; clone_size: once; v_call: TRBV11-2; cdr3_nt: TGTGCCAGCAGCTTATCTTGGCGGAGCACAGATACGCAGTATTTT; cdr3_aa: CASSLSWRSTDTQYF
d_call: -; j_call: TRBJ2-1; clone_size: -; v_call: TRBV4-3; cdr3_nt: TGCGCCAGCAGCCAAGATTCTCAGGGCCCGGTCTCCTACAATGAGCAGTTCTTC; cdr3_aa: CASSQDSQGPVSYNEQFF
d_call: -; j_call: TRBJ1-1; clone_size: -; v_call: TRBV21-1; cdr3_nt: TGTGCCAGCAGCAAAGGGTCACAGAACACTGAAGCTTTCTTT; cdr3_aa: CASSKGSQNTEAFF
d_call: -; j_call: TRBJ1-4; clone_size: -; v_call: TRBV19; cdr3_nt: TGTGCCAGTAGTATGGGGGGATCAACTAATGAAAAACTGTTTTTT; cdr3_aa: CASSMGGSTNEKLFF
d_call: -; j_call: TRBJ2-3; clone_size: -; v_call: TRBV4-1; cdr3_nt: TGCGCCAGCAGCCCGGGACTGGGAACAGATACGCAGTATTTT; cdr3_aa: CASSPGLGTDTQYF
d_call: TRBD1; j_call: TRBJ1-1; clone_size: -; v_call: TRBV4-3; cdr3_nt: TGCGCCAGCAGCCACAACAGGGGAATGTATACCCAACTGAACACTGAAGCTTTCTTT; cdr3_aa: CASSHNRGMYTQLNTEAFF
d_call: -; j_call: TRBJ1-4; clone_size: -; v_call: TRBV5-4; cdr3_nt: TGTGCCAGCAGCTTAGGGCAGGGCCCTGAAAAACTGTTTTTT; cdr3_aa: CASSLGQGPEKLFF
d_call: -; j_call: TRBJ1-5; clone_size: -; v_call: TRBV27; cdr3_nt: TGTGCCAGCCGCCAGGGGTATGGGGGTTTCAATCAGCCCCAGCATTTT; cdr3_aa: CASRQGYGGFNQPQHF
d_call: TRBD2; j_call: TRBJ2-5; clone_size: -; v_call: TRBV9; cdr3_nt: TGTGCCAGCAGCGAGGGCGGGGGATCAAAAGAGACCCAGTACTTC; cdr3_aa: CASSEGGGSKETQYF
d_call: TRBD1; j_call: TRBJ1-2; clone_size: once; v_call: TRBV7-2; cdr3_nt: TGTGCCAGCAGCTTAATACAGGGGAGTTATGGCTACACCTTC; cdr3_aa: CASSLIQGSYGYTF
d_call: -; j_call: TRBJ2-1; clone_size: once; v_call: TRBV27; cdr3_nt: TGTGCCAGCTTGGGGAGCTCCTACAATGAGCAGTTCTTC; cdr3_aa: CASLGSSYNEQFF
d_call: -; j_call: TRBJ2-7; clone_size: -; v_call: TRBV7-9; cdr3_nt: TGTGCCAGCAGCGCACTATCCTACGAGCAGTACTTC; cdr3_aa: CASSALSYEQYF
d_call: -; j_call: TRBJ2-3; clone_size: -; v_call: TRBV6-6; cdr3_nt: TGTGCCAGCAGTTACCGCGAGGGGGGGGGCCCAGATACGCAGTATTTT; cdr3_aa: CASSYREGGGPDTQYF
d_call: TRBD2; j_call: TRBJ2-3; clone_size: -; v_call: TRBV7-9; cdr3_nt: TGTGCCAGCAGCTCCCTGACTAGCGGGTTCGCAGATACGCAGTATTTT; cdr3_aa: CASSSLTSGFADTQYF
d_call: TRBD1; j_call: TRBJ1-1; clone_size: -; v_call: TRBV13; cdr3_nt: TGTGCCAGCAGCCCTGGGACAGGTTTGGCTGAAGCTTTCTTT; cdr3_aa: CASSPGTGLAEAFF
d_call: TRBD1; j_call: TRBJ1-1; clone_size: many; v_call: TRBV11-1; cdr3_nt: TGTGCCAGCAGCCCTCAGGACAGGGGAGACACTGAAGCTTTCTTT; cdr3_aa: CASSPQDRGDTEAFF
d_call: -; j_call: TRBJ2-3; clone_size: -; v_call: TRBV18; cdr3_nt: TGTGCCAGCTCACTAACTAGCACAGATACGCAGTATTTT; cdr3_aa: CASSLTSTDTQYF